This T cell receptor (beta chain) was sequenced in a study of T cell responses to AZD1222 COVID-19 vaccine. The CDR3 length is 13 residues. The V and J ends lost 5 bases and 0 bases respectively, with 7 bases between them. Germline lookup yields CDR1 LGHDT and CDR2 YNNKEL (reference sequence). Sequencing used immunoSEQ multiplex PCR; TCRdb keeps in-frame clones, though not all of them. The sample includes 95,000 to 150,000 clones, about 90% of them seen just once. Remarks on this clone: Antigen: not known.

Study-wide results and limits: Increases in Spike-specific TCR breadth and depth were seen after two AZD1222 doses. Unmutated variant regions reportedly attract nearly half of all spike-specific TCRs. Most donors were white British and more were female, and clonal diversity was possibly underestimated.

Sequenced material: peripheral blood, taken on day 0 of AZD1222 vaccination. V usage is TRBV3-1 (or the pseudogene TRBV3-2) and J usage is TRBJ1-1; D not certain. This receptor was taken from an adult in good health. Here the CDR3 reads CASSATVNTEAFF. CDR3 coding DNA: TGTGCCAGCAGCGCCACAGTGAACACTGAAGCTTTCTTT.